A single sample gave rise to the 23 T cell receptor beta chains below, sequenced in a study of PD-1 blockade in classical Hodgkin lymphoma. Each patient relapsed following autologous stem cell transplantation, and prior brentuximab vedotin exposure differed. The repertoire was sequenced with immunoSEQ multiplex PCR; TCRdb's copy has only in-frame clones and lacks some. The repertoire includes 100,000 or so clones, approximately 90% of them detected once, and around 6.6% sits in the top ten. The source was peripheral blood mononuclear cells (PBMCs), collected before the second cycle of nivolumab. All receptors derive from a human donor with classical Hodgkin lymphoma.

The chain uses TRBV10-3 and TRBJ1-5; 7 bases are a match to TRBD1. Trimming took 5 bases from V and 7 from J; bases not matched to a gene: 8. The CDR3 has 14 residues. The V gene's germline CDR1 is ENHRY and CDR2 SYGVKD. The CDR3 protein is CAISHDRDRQPQHF. The DNA for the CDR3 is TGTGCCATCAGTCATGACAGGGACCGACAGCCCCAGCATTTT.

The rearrangement links TRBV28 to TRBJ1-5; D remains unclear. The CDR3 runs 16 residues. V was clipped by 3 bases and J by 6 bases, with 18 bases between them. Per germline, CDR1 MDHEN and CDR2 SYDVKM. The DNA of the CDR3 is TGTGCCAGCAGTTTCCTCGGGCCCCAAGCAAGTCAGCCCCAGCATTTT. It translates to CASSFLGPQASQPQHF.

This clone appeared once. This chain joins TRBV7-2 and TRBJ2-3; 8 nucleotides align to TRBD2. Germline V gene data show CDR1 as SGHTA and CDR2 as FQGNSA. The CDR3 is 15 residues long. V trimming: 6 bases; J trimming: 5 bases; junction bases outside the gene matches: 10. The DNA for the CDR3 is TGTGCCAGCAGTCCCAGCGGGGGAGGGGTAGATACGCAGTATTTT. This codes for CASSPSGGGVDTQYF.

V usage is TRBV5-1 and J usage is TRBJ1-2; no reliable D call. V lost 0 bases to trimming and J lost 7 bases, with 19 bases between them. The CDR3 covers 16 residues. Germline V CDR1 and CDR2: SGHRS, YFSETQ. The CDR3 DNA reads TGCGCCAGCAGCTTGGCCACAGACCGGAGCGTCGGTGGCTACACCTTC. This codes for CASSLATDRSVGGYTF.

The chain recombines TRBV10-2 with TRBJ2-7; D is unclear. Germline CDR1 and CDR2: WSHSY and SAAADI. This CDR3 spans 13 amino acids. V dropped 7 bases and J dropped 0 bases, with 10 bases sitting between them. The CDR3 nucleotides read TGCGCCAGCATTCGGAATAGCTCCTACGAGCAGTACTTC. Amino acid sequence: CASIRNSSYEQYF.

Here the CDR3 reads CASSLAAMSTEAFF. The DNA for the CDR3 is TGTGCCAGCAGCTTGGCAGCCATGAGCACTGAAGCTTTCTTT. This sequence joins TRBV5-8 and TRBJ1-1; D is ambiguous. The CDR3 has 14 residues. V shed 0 bases and J shed 4 bases, with 10 bases lying between them. Germline V CDR1 and CDR2: SGHTS, YDEGEE.

The J gene is TRBJ2-2, the V gene TRBV5-1; D is undetermined. The length of the CDR3 is 15 residues. Trimming took off 4 bases at V and 3 bases at J, with 13 bases between the two ends. Germline CDR1 is SGHRS and CDR2 is YFSETQ. CDR3 sequence (DNA): TGCGCCAGCAGCCCATCTGACACCTACACCGGGGAGCTGTTTTTT. It yields the protein CASSPSDTYTGELFF.

The CDR3 bases are TGTGCCAGCAGCCCCTCTGGAGGGGGGGGAAACACCATATATTTT. It codes for CASSPSGGGGNTIYF. This chain uses TRBV7-8 with TRBJ1-3, with D perhaps matching TRBD1 (6 bases). The CDR3 consists of 15 residues. V was clipped by 5 bases and J by 4 bases, with 15 bases between them. Germline lookup yields CDR1 SGHVS and CDR2 FQNEAQ.

The chain has TRBV5-6 and TRBJ2-1; D is unresolved. Germline V gene data show CDR1 as SGHDT and CDR2 as YYEEEE. Trimming pared 0 bases from V and 4 bases from J, leaving 8 bases between. The CDR3 is 14 residues long. The CDR3 loop reads CASSLGVRYNEQFF. The CDR3 DNA follows: TGTGCCAGCAGCTTGGGGGTCAGATACAATGAGCAGTTCTTC. Using reference TRBV5-6 and TRBJ2-1 for the parts outside the CDR3, the full variable domain is DAGVTQSPTHLIKTRGQQVTLRCSPKSGHDTVSWYQQALGQGPQFIFQYYEEEERQRGNFPDRFSGHQFPNYSSELNVNALLLGDSALYLCASSLGVRYNEQFFGPGTRLTVL.

This chain connects TRBV27 to TRBJ2-1; 7 bases match TRBD1. Germline V CDR1 and CDR2: MNHEY, SMNVEV (reference sequence). With 5 bases clipped from V and 7 bases from J, the junction kept 11 bases outside the gene matches. The CDR3 consists of 15 residues. In DNA form, the CDR3 reads TGTGCCAGCAGTCTCCAGACTCAGGGGGTGAATGAGCAGTTCTTC. Amino acid sequence: CASSLQTQGVNEQFF.

The CDR3 is CASSGGGTGANVLTF. CDR3 nucleotides: TGCGCCAGCAGTGGTGGGGGAACCGGGGCCAACGTCCTGACTTTC. This rearrangement joins TRBV10-1 to TRBJ2-6; D may correspond to TRBD1 or TRBD2 (5 bases each). Germline V gene sequence: CDR1 WNHNN, CDR2 SYGVQD (reference sequence). The CDR3 has 15 amino acids. V was shortened by 4 bases and J by 4 bases, with 11 bases between the two germline ends.

This chain joins TRBV27 and TRBJ2-7, with D perhaps matching TRBD1 (5 bases). This CDR3 spans 14 amino acids. V gave up 3 bases and J gave up 2 bases, with 11 bases separating them. Per germline, CDR1 MNHEY and CDR2 SMNVEV (reference sequence). The CDR3 region is CASSFSQGTYEQYF. Written as DNA, the CDR3 is TGTGCCAGCAGTTTTTCTCAGGGAACCTACGAGCAGTACTTC.

The chain joins TRBV14 to TRBJ1-1; TRBD1 matches 7 bases. The V gene's germline CDR1 is SGHDN and CDR2 FVKESK. CDR3 size: 16 residues. Trimming removed 1 base from V and 5 bases from J; junction bases left unmatched: 10. The CDR3 region has the DNA TGTGCCAGCAGCCAAGTGAGGGGGGACAGAAGGACTGAAGCTTTCTTT. The encoded protein is CASSQVRGDRRTEAFF.

The chain links TRBV11-3 to TRBJ2-1; TRBD2 matches at 13 bases. This CDR3 is built from 15 residues. Germline CDR1 and CDR2: SGHNT and YENEEA. J was trimmed by 7 bases and V by 5 bases; bases with no gene match: 5. The CDR3 DNA is TGTGCCAGCAGCACTAGCGGGGGGGCCCGGAATGAGCAGTTCTTC. Translating it yields CASSTSGGARNEQFF.

The chain joins TRBV19 to TRBJ2-3; 10 nucleotides agree with TRBD1. Germline V gives CDR1 LNHDA, CDR2 SQIVND (reference sequence). Germline trimming cut 7 bases from V and 3 bases from J; bases unmatched to any gene: 7. This CDR3 region has 15 residues. CDR3 DNA sequence: TGTGCCAGTAAAGACAGGGGGCAGTGGACAGATACGCAGTATTTT. Residues: CASKDRGQWTDTQYF. Using reference TRBV19 and TRBJ2-3 for the parts outside the CDR3, the full variable domain is DGGITQSPKYLFRKEGQNVTLSCEQNLNHDAMYWYRQDPGQGLRLIYYSQIVNDFQKGDIAEGYSVSREKKESFPLTVTSAQKNPTAFYLCASKDRGQWTDTQYFGPGTRLTVL.

The V call is TRBV4-1, the J call TRBJ2-3, with D possibly matching TRBD2 (6 bases). Per the germline V gene, CDR1 is MGHRA and CDR2 is YSYEKL. The CDR3 is 16 residues long. V was shortened by 0 bases and J by 2 bases, with 12 bases between the two germline ends. The DNA of the CDR3 is TGCGCCAGCAGCCAAGAAAGGCGGGGAGTCACAGATACGCAGTATTTT. Translating it yields CASSQERRGVTDTQYF.

The chain carries TRBV7-6 and TRBJ1-1; no reliable D call. CDR1 is SGHVS and CDR2 is FNYEAQ in the germline V gene. The CDR3 consists of 13 residues. Trimming shortened V by 4 bases and J by 7 bases, and 13 bases separated the two germline ends. The CDR3 loop reads CASSSPPGSEAFF. The CDR3 DNA follows: TGTGCCAGCAGCTCTCCCCCGGGAAGTGAAGCTTTCTTT.

This chain uses TRBV5-1 with TRBJ2-3; D ambiguous. Trimming removed 1 base from V and 5 bases from J, with 11 bases in between. This CDR3 has 14 residues. Germline CDR1 is SGHRS and CDR2 is YFSETQ. The CDR3 DNA follows: TGCGCCAGCAGCTTGTTAGGGCTCGGAGATACGCAGTATTTT. Translating gives CASSLLGLGDTQYF.

This chain's CDR3 is CSVRGSTATNEKLFF. The DNA of the CDR3 is TGCAGCGTGAGGGGATCGACAGCAACTAATGAAAAACTGTTTTTT. This rearrangement joins TRBV29-1 to TRBJ1-4, with D possibly matching TRBD1 (5 bases). CDR3 length: 15 amino acids. In germline, CDR1 is SQVTM, CDR2 ANQGSEA. The ends were cut back, 6 bases at V and 0 bases at J, with 14 bases in the middle.

This chain joins TRBV30 and TRBJ2-1; 12 bases map to TRBD2. This CDR3 has 14 amino acids. Germline CDR1 is GTSNPN and CDR2 is SVGIG (reference sequence). V lost 7 bases and J lost 4; bases outside the gene matches: 5. CDR3 loop: CASTLAGGYNEQFF. The CDR3 DNA is TGTGCCTCGACCCTAGCGGGGGGGTACAATGAGCAGTTCTTC. Based on the CDR3 plus reference TRBV30 and TRBJ2-1, the full variable domain is SQTIHQWPATLVQPVGSPLSLECTVEGTSNPNLYWYRQAAGRGLQLLFYSVGIGQISSEVPQNLSASRPQDRQFILSSKKLLLSDSGFYLCASTLAGGYNEQFFGPGTRLTVL.

The chain links TRBV19 to TRBJ2-7; 8 bases align to TRBD1. The V and J ends lost 5 bases and 6 bases, in that order; junction bases with no gene match: 9. This CDR3 region has 14 residues. CDR1 and CDR2 from the germline V gene are LNHDA and SQIVND (reference sequence). CDR3 nucleotides: TGTGCCAGTAGTTCCTCCGGGGACAGGTCCGAGCAGTACTTC. Amino acids: CASSSSGDRSEQYF.

This clone has only one observation. The chain uses TRBV5-1 and TRBJ1-1; D uncertain. With 4 bases removed from V and 1 base from J, the gap between germline ends came to 14 bases. The CDR3 sequence is 15 residues long. The V gene's germline CDR1 is SGHRS and CDR2 YFSETQ. Written as DNA, the CDR3 is TGCGCCAGCAGCCGTACCCAGGTCGGGAACACTGAAGCTTTCTTT. It specifies CASSRTQVGNTEAFF. Based on the CDR3 plus reference TRBV5-1 and TRBJ1-1, the full variable domain is KAGVTQTPRYLIKTRGQQVTLSCSPISGHRSVSWYQQTPGQGLQFLFEYFSETQRNKGNFPGRFSGRQFSNSRSEMNVSTLELGDSALYLCASSRTQVGNTEAFFGQGTRLTVV.

The table lists this clone with a few counts. This chain uses TRBV18 with TRBJ1-6; the D gene is possibly TRBD1 (5 bases). CDR1 is KGHSH, CDR2 LQKENI, per germline. The CDR3 is made up of 16 amino acids. The V end was cut by 6 bases, the J end by 7 bases, with 19 bases between. CDR3 bases: TGTGCCAGCTCCCCAAAGGGCCCCGAGGGGAATTCACCCCTCCACTTT. Residues: CASSPKGPEGNSPLHF.